Each of the 29 T cell receptor beta chains below was sequenced from the same sample in a study of blood T cell repertoires in COVID-19. The data were produced by immunoSEQ multiplex PCR, yet TCRdb's version contains in-frame clones alone and is incomplete. The sample has about 210,000 clones; 65% to 85% are singletons. Sequencing was carried out using peripheral blood. The receptors here all came from a man in his fifties with active or convalescent COVID-19.

The chain employs TRBV6-5 and TRBJ1-1; D uncertain. There are 12 residues in the CDR3. Trimming pared 6 bases from V and 5 bases from J, leaving 10 bases between. Per the germline V gene, CDR1 is MNHEY and CDR2 is SVGAGI. CDR3 coding DNA: TGTGCCAGCAGCCGGGGTCCAACTGAAGCTTTCTTT. Its protein is CASSRGPTEAFF.

V is TRBV29-1 and J is TRBJ1-2; no clear D. The CDR3 is made up of 12 amino acids. Trimming took 7 bases from V and 2 from J, leaving 11 bases between them. Germline V gives CDR1 SQVTM, CDR2 ANQGSEA. For the CDR3, the DNA is TGCAGCGCCGAAGCGGTGAACTATGGCTACACCTTC. Encoded protein: CSAEAVNYGYTF.

The chain recombines TRBV3-1 (or the pseudogene TRBV3-2) with TRBJ1-2; 10 positions match TRBD1. The CDR3 covers 14 residues. V shed 6 bases, J shed 4 bases, and the junction held 5 bases outside the gene matches. Germline V lookup: CDR1 LGHDT, CDR2 YNNKEL (reference sequence). The CDR3, as DNA: TGTGCCAGCAGGTTGACAGGGGGCGGCTATGGCTACACCTTC. It is translated as CASRLTGGGYGYTF.

The V call is TRBV11-2, the J call TRBJ1-2; D ambiguous. The CDR3 runs to 11 residues. Germline V lookup: CDR1 SGHAT, CDR2 FQNNGV. V lost 5 bases, J lost 2 bases, and 3 bases lay in between. DNA of the CDR3: TGTGCCAGCAGCCGGAACTATGGCTACACCTTC. The encoded protein is CASSRNYGYTF.

A note on this clone: Other DNA sequences in this specimen translate into the identical CDR3. The gene calls are TRBV5-1 and TRBJ2-1; D is uncertain. The V gene lost 4 bases and the J gene lost 8 bases, with 7 bases spanning the gap. Germline V gene sequence: CDR1 SGHRS, CDR2 YFSETQ. The CDR3 runs 11 residues. The CDR3 is CASSLVDEQFF. The CDR3 nucleotides read TGCGCCAGCAGCCTGGTAGATGAGCAGTTCTTC.

The chain carries TRBV7-3 and TRBJ2-1; 12 nucleotides line up with TRBD2. V shed 5 bases and J 0 bases; nucleotides not matched to a gene: 5. The V gene's germline CDR1 is SGHTA and CDR2 FQGTGA. The CDR3 loop spans 17 amino acids. The CDR3 sequence: CASSRLAGAHSYNEQFF. The CDR3 DNA follows: TGTGCCAGCAGCAGACTAGCGGGAGCTCACTCCTACAATGAGCAGTTCTTC.

There are a few counts of this clone. This chain joins TRBV12-3 or TRBV12-4 and TRBJ1-2; D remains unclear. This CDR3 has 12 residues. Trimming removed 11 bases at V and 3 bases at J, with 13 bases between. CDR3 amino acids: CALGGRDYGYTF. CDR3 coding DNA: TGTGCCCTCGGCGGGAGGGACTATGGCTACACCTTC.

The rearrangement uses TRBV28 and TRBJ1-2; TRBD1 might be the D (5 bases). The CDR3 covers 16 residues. The V gene lost 3 bases and the J gene lost 6 bases, with 20 bases spanning the gap. Germline lookup yields CDR1 MDHEN and CDR2 SYDVKM. As DNA, the CDR3 is TGTGCCAGCAGTTTCCGCGGGACCCTAAACCGGGATGGCTACACCTTC. It translates to CASSFRGTLNRDGYTF.

The chain recombines TRBV7-3 with TRBJ2-3, with D maybe TRBD2 (5 bases). Trimming took 4 bases from V and 2 from J, leaving 10 bases between them. Germline-derived CDR1 and CDR2 are SGHTA and FQGTGA. The CDR3 spans 14 residues. The CDR3 spells CASSSSDFTDTQYF. The CDR3 nucleotides read TGTGCCAGCAGCTCCTCGGACTTCACAGATACGCAGTATTTT.

This rearrangement joins TRBV27 to TRBJ2-7; unclear D gene. V was shortened by 3 bases and J by 1 base, with 10 bases between the two germline ends. This CDR3 is 14 amino acids long. CDR1 is MNHEY and CDR2 is SMNVEV in the germline V gene (reference sequence). The CDR3: CASSFTVSSYEQYF. CDR3 in DNA: TGTGCCAGCAGTTTTACGGTGTCTTCCTACGAGCAGTACTTC.

The chain links TRBV30 to TRBJ1-2, with D possibly being TRBD1 (5 bases). This CDR3 has 14 amino acids. The ends were cut back, 0 bases at V and 2 bases at J, with 10 bases in the middle. Per germline, CDR1 GTSNPN and CDR2 SVGIG (reference sequence). DNA of the CDR3: TGTGCCTGGAGTGTACCGGGGGACAACTATGGCTACACCTTC. It specifies CAWSVPGDNYGYTF.

The rearrangement joins TRBV7-2 to TRBJ2-7; 8 bases line up with TRBD1. CDR3 size: 15 residues. Germline CDR1 is SGHTA and CDR2 is FQGNSA. Germline trimming cut 7 bases from V and 2 bases from J; bases unmatched to any gene: 10. CDR3 nucleotide sequence: TGTGCCAGCACCTCCAACCCAGGGGGCGCCTACGAGCAGTACTTC. Encoded protein: CASTSNPGGAYEQYF.

V is TRBV12-3 or TRBV12-4 and J is TRBJ2-5; 8 bases are a match to TRBD2. The CDR3 loop spans 13 amino acids. J lost 2 bases, V lost 7 bases, and 3 bases had no gene match. The CDR3 region is CASNQRGQETQYF. The CDR3 coding sequence is TGTGCCAGCAACCAGCGGGGGCAAGAGACCCAGTACTTC.

The J gene is TRBJ2-2, the V gene TRBV5-1; 12 bases align to TRBD2. The CDR3 has 18 amino acids. The ends lost 4 bases at V and 3 bases at J; junction bases unmatched: 10. Germline CDR1 and CDR2: SGHRS and YFSETQ. The CDR3 loop reads CASSTPLAGGTHTGELFF. As DNA, the CDR3 is TGCGCCAGCAGCACCCCACTAGCGGGGGGAACCCACACCGGGGAGCTGTTTTTT.

This chain connects TRBV6-1 to TRBJ2-2, with 8 bases fitting TRBD2. The CDR3 has 17 amino acids. V shed 3 bases, J shed 4 bases, and the junction held 10 bases outside the gene matches. Germline V gives CDR1 MNHNS, CDR2 SASEGT. The CDR3 nucleotides read TGTGCCAGCAGTGACGTCTTCGGGGGGGCGGGCACCGGGGAGCTGTTTTTT. Its protein product is CASSDVFGGAGTGELFF.

This chain links TRBV7-6 with TRBJ2-7; maybe TRBD2 (7 bases). CDR3 length: 13 amino acids. Germline V gives CDR1 SGHVS, CDR2 FNYEAQ. Trimming shortened V by 1 base and J by 6 bases, and 10 bases separated the two germline ends. The DNA of the CDR3 is TGTGCCAGCAGCTTAGGAGGGGGGGGCGAGCAGTACTTC. Amino acids: CASSLGGGGEQYF.

The chain links TRBV30 to TRBJ2-7; D perhaps matches TRBD2 (5 bases). The CDR3 totals 11 residues. The germline V gene encodes CDR1 GTSNPN and CDR2 SVGIG (reference sequence). The ends were cut back, 1 base at V and 4 bases at J, with 5 bases in the middle. As DNA, the CDR3 is TGTGCCTGGAGTGGGACTTACGAGCAGTACTTC. It translates to CAWSGTYEQYF.

The V and J genes are TRBV12-3 or TRBV12-4 and TRBJ2-5, with D uncertain. Trimming stripped 4 bases from V and 5 bases from J, with 11 bases between. The CDR3 spans 13 residues. The CDR3 sequence: CASSSRLVETQYF. In DNA form, the CDR3 reads TGTGCCAGCAGTTCTAGACTGGTTGAGACCCAGTACTTC.

The chain links TRBV11-2 to TRBJ1-1; unclear D gene. CDR1 and CDR2 from the germline V gene are SGHAT and FQNNGV. The CDR3 spans 14 residues. Trimming left V 1 base short and J 7 bases short, with 13 bases between. CDR3 coding DNA: TGTGCCAGCAGCTTAGCCGGCCCATCGGGTGAAGCTTTCTTT. Translated: CASSLAGPSGEAFF.

The V gene is TRBV7-2, the J gene TRBJ2-1, with D maybe TRBD1 (6 bases). The CDR3 totals 16 residues. Trimming removed 5 bases at V and 9 bases at J, with 23 bases between. The germline CDR1 and CDR2 sequences are SGHTA and FQGNSA. The CDR3 is CASSLLTGSALGEQFF. The CDR3 DNA sequence: TGTGCCAGCAGCCTACTAACAGGGTCCGCTTTGGGTGAGCAGTTCTTC.

This clone has only a few counts. The CDR3 protein is CASSLALSGNNEKLFF. CDR3 bases: TGTGCCAGCAGTTTAGCCCTGAGCGGGAATAATGAAAAACTGTTTTTT. The V call is TRBV28, the J call TRBJ1-4; D remains ambiguous. This CDR3 has 16 amino acids. V was shortened by 2 bases and J by 4 bases, with 14 bases between the two germline ends. Germline values: CDR1 MDHEN, CDR2 SYDVKM.

CDR3 protein: CASSPPFPHNEQFF. The CDR3 DNA reads TGTGCCAGCTCACCACCATTTCCTCACAATGAGCAGTTCTTC. This chain links TRBV18 with TRBJ2-1; D unclear. V was trimmed by 0 bases and J by 5 bases, leaving 8 bases between them. The germline CDR1 and CDR2 sequences are KGHSH and LQKENI. The CDR3 totals 14 residues. The complete variable domain, with remaining parts taken from reference TRBV18 and TRBJ2-1, reads NAGVMQNPRHLVRRRGQEARLRCSPMKGHSHVYWYRQLPEEGLKFMVYLQKENIIDESGMPKERFSAEFPKEGPSILRIQQVVRGDSAAYFCASSPPFPHNEQFFGPGTRLTVL.

The count of this clone is one. The V and J genes are TRBV9 and TRBJ2-2, with 9 bases aligning to TRBD1. CDR3 length equals 17 residues. Germline V gene lookup returns CDR1 SGDLS and CDR2 YYNGEE. The J segment lost 6 bases and the V segment lost 0 bases, leaving 9 bases of the junction unmatched. The CDR3 loop is CASSVAGTGSLSGELFF. Written as DNA, the CDR3 is TGTGCCAGCAGCGTAGCGGGGACAGGGTCCCTCTCCGGGGAGCTGTTTTTT.

The chain links TRBV5-4 to TRBJ1-4; a possible D gene is TRBD1 (6 bases). CDR1 is SGHNT, CDR2 YYREEE, per germline (reference sequence). Trimming took 4 bases from V and 2 from J, leaving 15 bases between them. This CDR3 is 16 amino acids long. The CDR3 DNA follows: TGTGCCAGCAGCCTGGGCGGGGGGCGGACTAATGAAAAACTGTTTTTT. Amino acids: CASSLGGGRTNEKLFF.

CDR3 in amino acids: CASSLRGRGTGEREAFF. As DNA, the CDR3 is TGTGCCAGCAGTTTAAGGGGAAGAGGGACAGGGGAACGTGAAGCTTTCTTT. The chain is built from TRBV27 and TRBJ1-1; 10 nucleotides align to TRBD1. J was trimmed by 7 bases and V by 2 bases; bases with no gene match: 13. CDR1 is MNHEY and CDR2 is SMNVEV in the germline V gene (reference sequence). The length of the CDR3 is 17 residues.

The gene calls are TRBV27 and TRBJ1-2; a possible D gene is TRBD1 (5 bases). Germline V gene data show CDR1 as MNHEY and CDR2 as SMNVEV (reference sequence). CDR3 length: 13 residues. V was trimmed by 0 bases and J by 5 bases, leaving 7 bases between them. This CDR3 is CASSLSQAYGYTF. For the CDR3, the DNA is TGTGCCAGCAGTTTATCACAGGCGTATGGCTACACCTTC.

The rearrangement uses TRBV28 and TRBJ1-4, with D possibly matching TRBD1 (5 bases). Germline CDR1 reads MDHEN; CDR2 reads SYDVKM. Trimming took off 8 bases at V and 4 bases at J, with 20 bases between the two ends. The CDR3 spans 16 residues. Here the CDR3 reads CASGLRVGRGNEKLFF. The CDR3 region has the DNA TGTGCCAGCGGACTTCGTGTGGGGAGGGGTAATGAAAAACTGTTTTTT.

This clone was counted once. V usage is TRBV19 and J usage is TRBJ1-6; TRBD1 matches 8 bases. From germline, CDR1 is LNHDA and CDR2 SQIVND (reference sequence). The junction had 7 bases not matched to a gene; V was cut back by 5 bases and J by 7 bases. This CDR3 comprises 15 residues. The CDR3 reads CASSPRDRQNSPLHF. DNA of the CDR3: TGTGCCAGTAGTCCCCGGGACAGGCAAAATTCACCCCTCCACTTT.

The V call is TRBV5-4, the J call TRBJ2-3, with a weak D call TRBD2 (5 bases). V was clipped by 1 base and J by 0 bases, with 9 bases between them. This CDR3 is built from 15 residues. The germline V gene encodes CDR1 SGHNT and CDR2 YYREEE (reference sequence). The CDR3 is CASSLSPGSTDTQYF. The CDR3 DNA follows: TGTGCCAGCAGCTTGTCCCCGGGAAGCACAGATACGCAGTATTTT. The whole variable domain, remainder taken from reference TRBV5-4 and TRBJ2-3, is ETGVTQSPTHLIKTRGQQVTLRCSSQSGHNTVSWYQQALGQGPQFIFQYYREEENGRGNFPPRFSGLQFPNYSSELNVNALELDDSALYLCASSLSPGSTDTQYFGPGTRLTVL.